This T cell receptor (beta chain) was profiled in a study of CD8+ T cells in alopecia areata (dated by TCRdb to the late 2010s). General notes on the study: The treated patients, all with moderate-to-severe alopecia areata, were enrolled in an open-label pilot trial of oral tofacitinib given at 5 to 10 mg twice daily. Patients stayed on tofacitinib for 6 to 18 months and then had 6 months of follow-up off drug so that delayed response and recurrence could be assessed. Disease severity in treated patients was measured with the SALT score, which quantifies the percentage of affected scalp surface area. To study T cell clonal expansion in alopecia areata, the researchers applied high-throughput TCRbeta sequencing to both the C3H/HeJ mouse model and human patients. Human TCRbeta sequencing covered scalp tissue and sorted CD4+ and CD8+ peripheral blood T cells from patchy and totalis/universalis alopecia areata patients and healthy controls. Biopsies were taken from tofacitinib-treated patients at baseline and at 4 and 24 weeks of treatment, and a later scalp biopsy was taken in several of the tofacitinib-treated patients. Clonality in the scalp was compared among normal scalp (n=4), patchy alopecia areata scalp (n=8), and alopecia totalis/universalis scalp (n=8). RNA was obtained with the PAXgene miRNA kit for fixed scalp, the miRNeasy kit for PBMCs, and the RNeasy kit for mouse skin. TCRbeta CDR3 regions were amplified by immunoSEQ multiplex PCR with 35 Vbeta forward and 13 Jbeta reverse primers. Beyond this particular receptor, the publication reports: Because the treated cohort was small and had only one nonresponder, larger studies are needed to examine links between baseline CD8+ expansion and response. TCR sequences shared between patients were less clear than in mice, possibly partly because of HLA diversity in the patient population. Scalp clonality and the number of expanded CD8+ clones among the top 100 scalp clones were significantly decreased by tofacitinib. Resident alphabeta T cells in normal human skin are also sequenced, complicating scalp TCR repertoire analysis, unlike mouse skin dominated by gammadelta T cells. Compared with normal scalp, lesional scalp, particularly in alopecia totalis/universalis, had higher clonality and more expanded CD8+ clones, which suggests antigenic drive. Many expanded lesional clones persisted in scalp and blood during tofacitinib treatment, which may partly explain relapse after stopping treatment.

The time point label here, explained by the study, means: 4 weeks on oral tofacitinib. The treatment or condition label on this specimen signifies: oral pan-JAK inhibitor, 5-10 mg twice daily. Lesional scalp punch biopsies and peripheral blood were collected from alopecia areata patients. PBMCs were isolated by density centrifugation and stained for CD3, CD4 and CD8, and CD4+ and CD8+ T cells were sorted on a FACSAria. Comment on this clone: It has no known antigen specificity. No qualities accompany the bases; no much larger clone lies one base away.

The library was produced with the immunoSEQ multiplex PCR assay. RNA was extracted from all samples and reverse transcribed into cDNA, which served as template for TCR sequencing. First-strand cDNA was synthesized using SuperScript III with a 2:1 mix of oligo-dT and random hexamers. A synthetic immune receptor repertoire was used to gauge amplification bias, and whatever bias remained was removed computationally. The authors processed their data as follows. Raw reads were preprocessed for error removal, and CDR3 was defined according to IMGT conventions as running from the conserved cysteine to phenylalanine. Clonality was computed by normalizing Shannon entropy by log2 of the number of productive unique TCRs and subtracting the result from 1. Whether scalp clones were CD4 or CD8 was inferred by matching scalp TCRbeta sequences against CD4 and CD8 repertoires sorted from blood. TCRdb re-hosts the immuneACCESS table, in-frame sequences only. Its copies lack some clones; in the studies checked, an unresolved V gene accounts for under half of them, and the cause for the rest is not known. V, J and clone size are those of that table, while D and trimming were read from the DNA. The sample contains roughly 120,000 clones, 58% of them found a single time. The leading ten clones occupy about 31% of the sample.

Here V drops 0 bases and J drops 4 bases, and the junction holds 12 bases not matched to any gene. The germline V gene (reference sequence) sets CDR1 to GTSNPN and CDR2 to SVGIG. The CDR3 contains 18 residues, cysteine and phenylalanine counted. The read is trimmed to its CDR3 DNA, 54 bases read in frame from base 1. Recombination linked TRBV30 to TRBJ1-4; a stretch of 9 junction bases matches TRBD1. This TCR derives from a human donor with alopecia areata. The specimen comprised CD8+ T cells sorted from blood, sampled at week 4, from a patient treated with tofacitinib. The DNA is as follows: TGTGCCTGGAGTGTACTTGGGACAGGGCCCGCATATAATGAAAAACTGTTTTTT. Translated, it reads CAWSVLGTGPAYNEKLFF.